This T cell receptor (beta chain) was captured in a study of T cell responses to AZD1222 COVID-19 vaccine. At the level of the study: Second doses at about 4 or about 12 weeks were pooled. Overall study results and limits: Possibly, clonal diversity was underestimated; donors were largely white British and included more females. Seropositivity was recorded at baseline in only a handful of AZD1222 recipients. None of the repertoires were sampled until the peak T cell response had passed.

The V end lost 3 bases, the J end lost 3 bases, and 21 bases lay between the germline ends. This CDR3 is 17 amino acids long. The germline gives CDR1 MDHEN, CDR2 SYDVKM. Method: immunoSEQ multiplex PCR; TCRdb's copy keeps in-frame clones and lacks some. The data show approximately 70,000 clones, about nine tenths seen once. To note about this clone: Its cognate antigen is unknown.

Sequenced here: peripheral blood, sampled on day 0 of AZD1222 vaccination. The sequence came from an adult in good health. The chain uses TRBV28 and TRBJ2-7, with D perhaps matching TRBD1 or TRBD2 (5 bases each). The CDR3: CASSFLGGIGANYEQYF. Written as DNA, the CDR3 is TGTGCCAGCAGTTTTCTAGGTGGGATCGGGGCCAACTACGAGCAGTACTTC.